One T cell receptor beta chain is described in this entry. Its antigen is as yet unknown. The data are from a study of a mutant IDH1 vaccine in newly diagnosed glioma. Study background: Vaccine dosing followed radiotherapy by 4-6 weeks, or accompanied temozolomide cycles. Patients previously underwent radiotherapy, temozolomide, or both, and most underwent both.

This CDR3 has 14 residues. Looked up from germline, CDR1 is MNHEY and CDR2 is SMNVEV (reference sequence). With V trimmed by 9 bases and J by 8 bases, 13 bases remained unmatched. The time point here: week 47, end of study. The vaccine gave 300 ug of a 20-mer mutant IDH1 peptide subcutaneously per dose. Patients underwent eight vaccinations, which took place in weeks 1, 3, 5, 7, 11, 15, 19 and 23. Newly diagnosed WHO grade 3 or 4 IDH1-mutant, ATRX-lost astrocytomas were identified in the donors. Clones were read by immunoSEQ multiplex PCR, and TCRdb kept only the in-frame ones, dropping some. In the table there are tens of thousands of clones, roughly four fifths of which are singletons.

The chain recombines TRBV27 with TRBJ1-2; 9 bases agree with TRBD1. The receptor was derived from a man aged 40-49 years with glioma. The sequenced sample was PBMCs, obtained from a glioma patient whose treatment included an IDH1 peptide vaccine. The CDR3 sequence is CASRDAGTGRGYTF. The CDR3 nucleotides read TGTGCCAGTAGAGATGCCGGGACAGGGAGAGGCTACACCTTC.